Here is one T cell receptor (beta chain) with its context. This clonotype has more than one count but fewer than ten. Its antigen target is currently unknown. Base qualities are not recorded, but no much larger clone differs from it by a single base. CDR1 and CDR2 are read off the germline V gene as MNHNS and SASEGT. The CDR3, from cysteine to phenylalanine, totals 16 residues. The sequence is cut down to CDR3 DNA, 48 bases in frame from base 1. V is cut by 7 bases and J by 6 bases, and the space between the germline ends is 22 bases. The data originate from a study of T cells in Graves' hyperthyroidism and ophthalmopathy (dated by TCRdb to the late 2010s). Broadly, across the study: Peripheral blood was collected at initial diagnosis, before any treatment. The 80 to 100 discovery patients were randomly divided into training and test sets at a 7:3 ratio. Prospective prediction of ophthalmopathy was tested in an independent validation cohort consisting of about 20 hyperthyroidism patients and approximately 16 patients who later progressed to ophthalmopathy. To identify TCR V-J signatures that set the groups apart, the researchers used a discovery cohort of more than 95 patients, made up of around 40 with Graves' ophthalmopathy and approximately 57 with stable Graves' hyperthyroidism. Once sampling was done, hyperthyroidism patients were given methimazole at a starting dose of 30 mg daily, whereas ophthalmopathy patients were given high-dose intravenous methylprednisolone. The study also compared thyroid tissue and blood T-cell repertoires from more than five Graves' hyperthyroidism patients. According to the paper, TCR Vbeta CDR3 sequencing was carried out on 120 to 150 peripheral blood samples, which came from fewer than 50 ophthalmopathy, approximately 72 hyperthyroidism and around 17 progressor patients.

Graves' hyperthyroidism was defined as stable when no progression to ophthalmopathy occurred over 18 months of follow-up. Hyperthyroidism patients were newly diagnosed, had a disease duration of under 2 months, and were aged 18 to 65 years. Any patient with an uncontrolled infection, another autoimmune disease, pregnancy or lactation was excluded. Clinical symptoms, serum thyroxine and TRAb, thyroid ultrasound, and orbital computed tomography formed the basis for the diagnoses. PBMCs were separated from over 9 ml of fresh peripheral blood using Ficoll-Paque density gradient centrifugation. Trizol reagent was used to extract total RNA, and RNA quality was then checked on an Agilent 2100 Bioanalyzer. The investigation overall reported the following: Ophthalmopathy was separated from stable hyperthyroidism by a 13 V-J signature model, with approximately 89% sensitivity and roughly 84% specificity obtained in cross-validation and 80%/75% obtained in testing. Most expanded thyroid clonotypes (frequency above 0.001) were also detected in blood, a finding suggesting that blood repertoires may reflect thyroid immune responses. No statistical method was used to set the sample size in advance, and investigators knew the group allocation. During validation, the model predicted progression to ophthalmopathy a median of approximately 6.5 months ahead of onset, with around 71% sensitivity and 72% to 80% specificity.

Amplification of TCR beta CDR3 regions was carried out from RNA transcripts. A first-round RT-PCR of the TCR CDR3 used the HTBI primer set with the Qiagen OneStep RT-PCR kit. The libraries were constructed in a second round of multiplex PCR and then size-selected and purified. The libraries were sequenced on an Illumina HiSeq2000 using paired-end 100 bp reads. The paper's data handling went like this. Raw data were processed with SOAPnuke, discarding reads with adapters, uncalled bases, mean Phred below 15, or no exact constant-primer or identifier match. COPE v1.2.5 was used to merge the high-quality paired reads, and each unique nucleotide sequence was defined as a clonotype. Clonotypes were aligned to IMGT TRBV, TRBD and TRBJ reference segments using MiTCR v1.1. The analysis included only V-J combinations with a frequency above 0.0001, which together covered 99% to 99.2% of the repertoires. The TCS score was defined as the ratio of F50 (clonal expansion) to E x V (chaos), calculated using BLOSUM62-based TCRdist between CDR3 peptides within each V-J. Welch's t-statistics and random forest reduced several hundred V-J features to roughly 13, which were used in a naive Bayes classifier (R e1071). The public reads were quality trimmed at Q25 with fastp and then assembled into clones with MiXCR by TCRdb, keeping productive beta chains. Under each unique CDR3 protein, matching rows form one entry showing the most common genes and DNA. The V and J calls, along with clone size, are taken from TCRdb and not from the paper's own processing. The sample table lists about 500,000 distinct CDR3 sequences, around 15% of them with a count of one. The top ten clonotypes cover 15% to 20% of the sample.

The source material was blood. This sequence uses TRBV6-1 and TRBJ2-1; TRBD1 is possibly the D segment (7 matching bases). This clonotype was obtained from a woman between 18 and 30 years old with Graves' hyperthyroidism. The bases are TGTGCCAGCATCTACCGACGGGGGACAGCGTCCAATGAGCAGTTCTTC. This is translated as CASIYRRGTASNEQFF.